In this sample, the clone carrying this T cell receptor beta chain turned up once. This CDR3 comprises 13 residues. Germline assignment: CDR1 GTSNPN and CDR2 SVGIG (reference sequence). The V gene lost 0 bases and the J gene lost 0 bases, with 6 bases spanning the gap. The sample originates from a study of cytomegalovirus exposure and HLA in healthy donors. Vbeta (60) and Jbeta (13) primers were used in the PCR. Original processing methods: As a later analysis found, there were 80 million or so unique TCR beta chains, of which some 9.9 million were shared. Generated by immunoSEQ multiplex PCR, the TCRdb table keeps only in-frame clones and is missing some. D and trimming come from the DNA, and the V and J calls and clone size come from that table. Altogether 100,000 to 150,000 clones are present, approximately 78% being singletons, with the ten largest covering 1.5%.

The sequenced sample consisted of PBMCs. V gene TRBV30 combines with J gene TRBJ2-7; tentatively, D is TRBD1 (5 bases). This clonotype was obtained from a female donor in good health and CMV-seronegative. This CDR3 reads CAWSVTVSYEQYF. The CDR3 bases are TGTGCCTGGAGTGTGACAGTCTCCTACGAGCAGTACTTC.